This T cell receptor beta chain is from a study of beta chain features in type 1 diabetes. Findings and limits, study-wide: TCRB CDR3 length was moderately but significantly reduced in all four CD4+ subsets of Type 1 diabetes patients. Cells expressing TCR highly could be over-represented by cDNA sequencing.

This clone has more than one count but fewer than ten. Its antigen is not known. Germline V CDR1 and CDR2: MNHEY, SVGAGI. V gave up 5 bases and J gave up 6 bases, with 13 bases separating them. This CDR3 comprises 13 residues. Purity of each sorted population was above 95%. Expressed TCRB transcripts were sequenced because the entire RNA isolate underwent reverse transcription. Here immunoSEQ multiplex PCR was the method, and the copy in TCRdb shows in-frame clones only, minus some. The sample holds 95,000 to 150,000 clones, less than 20% seen once. The V gene is TRBV6-5, the J gene TRBJ2-5; D might be TRBD1 (6 bases). This receptor was obtained from a man aged 25-40 years with type 1 diabetes. The sample was central memory CD4+ T cells from blood. The CDR3 nucleotides read TGTGCCAGCAGTGAACAGGGTGGACAGACCCAGTACTTC. Residues: CASSEQGGQTQYF.